Detailed here is one T cell receptor (beta chain). The antigen is not known. The sample originates from a study of Ad26.COV2.S vaccination and SARS-CoV-2 variants. Notes on the study in general: Vaccinated individuals (as opposed to placebo recipients) had higher spike-specific TCR breadth. A substantial breadth of spike-specific CD8+ and CD4+ T cell responses after vaccination has been reported. Total T cell responses were possibly underestimated by TCR breadth and depth analyses.

Some clones are missing from TCRdb's copy, which holds only in-frame ones; the method was immunoSEQ multiplex PCR. The top ten hold 4.5% to 7.5% of the sample, which has some 190,000 clones, roughly 85% seen once. The length of the CDR3 is 13 residues. Looked up from germline, CDR1 is SNHLY and CDR2 is FYNNEI. Deletions cut 6 bases from V and 7 bases from J, with 15 bases between. The receptor comes from a human donor who had recovered from COVID-19. The input for sequencing was peripheral blood, taken after recovery from COVID-19. The chain carries TRBV2 and TRBJ2-5, with a weak D call TRBD2 (5 bases). In DNA, the CDR3 is TGTGCCAGCAGCGTCGAGGGTGAAGGGACCCAGTACTTC. Translating gives CASSVEGEGTQYF.